This TCR beta chain was profiled in a study of control samples from healthy donors and cancer patients. Clones were read by immunoSEQ multiplex PCR, and TCRdb kept only the in-frame ones, dropping some. The data hold roughly 180,000 clones, with approximately 92% observed a single time. This clone was seen once. The germline V and J ends were trimmed by 0 bases and 1 base, with 10 bases remaining between them. The CDR3 contains 15 residues. Germline V lookup: CDR1 SGHDT, CDR2 YYEEEE. The chain employs TRBV5-6 and TRBJ1-2; D not resolved. The TCR sequence derives from a woman aged 60-70 years in good health. Sequencing input: blood. The CDR3 DNA sequence: TGTGCCAGCAGCTTGGATGGGCTGGGTAACTATGGCTACACCTTC. Amino acids: CASSLDGLGNYGYTF.